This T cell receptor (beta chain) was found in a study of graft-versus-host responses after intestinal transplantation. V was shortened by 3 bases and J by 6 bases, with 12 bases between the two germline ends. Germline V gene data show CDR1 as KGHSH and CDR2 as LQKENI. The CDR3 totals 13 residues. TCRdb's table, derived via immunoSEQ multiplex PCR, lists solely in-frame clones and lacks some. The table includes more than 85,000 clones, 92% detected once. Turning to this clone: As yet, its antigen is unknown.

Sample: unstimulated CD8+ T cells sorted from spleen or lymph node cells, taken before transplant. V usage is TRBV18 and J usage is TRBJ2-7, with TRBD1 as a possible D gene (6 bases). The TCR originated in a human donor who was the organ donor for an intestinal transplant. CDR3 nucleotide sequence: TGTGCCAGCTCACCGGCAGGGGTAGGCGAGCAGTACTTC. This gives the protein CASSPAGVGEQYF.